This TCR beta chain was documented in a study of beta chain features in type 1 diabetes. This CDR3 spans 15 amino acids. Germline V CDR1 and CDR2: ENHRY, SYGVKD. With 6 bases removed from V and 0 bases from J, the gap between germline ends came to 15 bases. In this sample, this clone turned up many times. Its specificity is not known. Findings of the study overall: Shortening that was moderate but significant affected the TCRB CDR3s of Type 1 diabetes patients in all four CD4+ subsets. A closer apparent resemblance between naive, central memory and Treg TCRB repertoires was seen in patients than in healthy donors. cDNA-based reads could over-represent cells with high TCR expression.

Expressed TCRB transcripts got sequenced, as all isolated RNA was reverse transcribed. Here immunoSEQ multiplex PCR was the method, and the copy in TCRdb shows in-frame clones only, minus some. This sample has a few hundred thousand clones; 25% to 35% occur once, and the top ten carry 3.5% to 4.5%. The receptor comes from a young man in good health. Specimen: central memory CD4+ T cells from blood. The V and J genes are TRBV10-3 and TRBJ2-7; D is possibly TRBD2 (6 bases). In nucleotides, the CDR3 is TGTGCCATCAGGGGGGATAGCGGAAGCTCCTACGAGCAGTACTTC. It is translated as CAIRGDSGSSYEQYF.